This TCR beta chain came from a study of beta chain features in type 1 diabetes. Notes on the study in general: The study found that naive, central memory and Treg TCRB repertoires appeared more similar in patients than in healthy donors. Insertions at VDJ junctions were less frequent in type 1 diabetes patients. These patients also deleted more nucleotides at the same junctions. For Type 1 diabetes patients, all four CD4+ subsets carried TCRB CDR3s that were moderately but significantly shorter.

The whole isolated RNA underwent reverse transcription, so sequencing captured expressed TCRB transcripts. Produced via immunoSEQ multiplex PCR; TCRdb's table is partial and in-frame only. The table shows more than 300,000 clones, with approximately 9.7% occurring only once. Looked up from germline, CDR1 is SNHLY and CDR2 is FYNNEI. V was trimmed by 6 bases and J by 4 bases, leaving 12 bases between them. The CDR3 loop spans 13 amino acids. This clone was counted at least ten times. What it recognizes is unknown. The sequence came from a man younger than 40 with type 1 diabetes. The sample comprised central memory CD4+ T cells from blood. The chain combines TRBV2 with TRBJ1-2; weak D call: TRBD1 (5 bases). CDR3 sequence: CASRAGIPYGYTF. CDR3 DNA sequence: TGTGCCAGCAGGGCAGGGATACCCTATGGCTACACCTTC.